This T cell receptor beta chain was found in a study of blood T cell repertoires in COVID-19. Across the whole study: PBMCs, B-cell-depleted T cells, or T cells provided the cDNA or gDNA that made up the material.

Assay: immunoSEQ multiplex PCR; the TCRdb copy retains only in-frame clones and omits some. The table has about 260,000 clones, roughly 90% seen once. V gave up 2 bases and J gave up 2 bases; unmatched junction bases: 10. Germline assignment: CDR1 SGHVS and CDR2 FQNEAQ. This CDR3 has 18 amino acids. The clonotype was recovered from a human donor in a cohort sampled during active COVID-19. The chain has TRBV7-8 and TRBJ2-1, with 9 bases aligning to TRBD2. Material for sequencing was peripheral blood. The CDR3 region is CASSLKGFERGAYNEQFF. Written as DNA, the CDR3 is TGTGCCAGCAGCTTAAAAGGGTTTGAGCGGGGGGCCTACAATGAGCAGTTCTTC.